Following are 26 T cell receptor beta chains from one sample sequenced in a study of blood T cell repertoires in COVID-19. The assay was immunoSEQ multiplex PCR, and TCRdb's table has in-frame clones only and misses some. The sample consists of roughly 200,000 clones, 88% of them appearing once. The sample consisted of PBMCs or T cells enriched from blood (not recorded which). The receptor set was obtained from a woman between 25 and 40 years old who had recovered from COVID-19.

The gene calls are TRBV7-9 and TRBJ1-6, with D unclear. Germline CDR1 is SEHNR and CDR2 is FQNEAQ (reference sequence). Trimming took 3 bases from V and 6 from J, leaving 12 bases between them. The CDR3 has 15 amino acids. CDR3 DNA sequence: TGTGCCAGCAGCTTTCTGGAGGTGGGTAATTCACCCCTCCACTTT. Residues: CASSFLEVGNSPLHF.

The V gene is TRBV7-6, the J gene TRBJ2-5; 12 bases are a match to TRBD2. The CDR3 has 16 residues. The ends lost 1 base at V and 1 base at J; junction bases unmatched: 1. In germline, CDR1 is SGHVS, CDR2 FNYEAQ. CDR3 bases: TGTGCCAGCAGCTTAGGGACTAGCGGGGCCCAAGAGACCCAGTACTTC. It encodes CASSLGTSGAQETQYF. Based on the CDR3 plus reference TRBV7-6 and TRBJ2-5, the full variable domain is GAGVSQSPRYKVTKRGQDVALRCDPISGHVSLYWYRQALGQGPEFLTYFNYEAQQDKSGLPNDRFSAERPEGSISTLTIQRTEQRDSAMYRCASSLGTSGAQETQYFGPGTRLLVL.

The rearrangement joins TRBV5-4 to TRBJ2-3; 7 bases align to TRBD2. This CDR3 region has 13 residues. Germline assignment: CDR1 SGHNT and CDR2 YYREEE (reference sequence). Trimming took 3 bases from V and 10 from J; bases not matched to a gene: 8. For the CDR3, the DNA is TGTGCCAGCAGCTCCCCAGGACTAGTTGCGCAGTATTTT. Translating gives CASSSPGLVAQYF.

This chain connects TRBV21-1 to TRBJ1-2; whether TRBD1, the table's D call, matches the DNA was not checked. TRBV21-1 counts as a pseudogene. This CDR3 region has 17 residues. The CDR3 is CASTSDRKDGANYGYTF. In DNA, the CDR3 is TGTGCCAGCACTTCGGACAGGAAGGATGGTGCAAACTATGGCTACACCTTC.

The chain carries TRBV9 and TRBJ2-1; TRBD1 might be the D (5 bases). Germline CDR1 reads SGDLS; CDR2 reads YYNGEE. The CDR3 contains 14 residues. V lost 0 bases and J 8 bases, leaving 12 bases between the germline ends. CDR3 bases: TGTGCCAGCAGCGTAGTTGGCAGGGCAGATGAGCAGTTCTTC. This encodes CASSVVGRADEQFF.

The CDR3 DNA reads as TGCGCCAGCAGCCAAACCAGACAGGGGTTAGGCAAAAACATTCAGTACTTC. This encodes CASSQTRQGLGKNIQYF. The chain links TRBV4-1 to TRBJ2-4; 8 bases are shared with TRBD1. The CDR3 extends over 17 amino acids. The junction had 9 bases not matched to a gene; V was cut back by 2 bases and J by 3 bases. The germline V gene encodes CDR1 MGHRA and CDR2 YSYEKL.

There are many counts of this clone. This chain joins TRBV4-3 and TRBJ2-7; 8 bases are a match to TRBD1. CDR3 length equals 14 residues. V shed 4 bases and J 1 base; nucleotides not matched to a gene: 3. Germline CDR1 is LGHNA and CDR2 is YSLEER. The DNA of the CDR3 is TGCGCCAGCAGCCGGGACAGGACATCCTACGAGCAGTACTTC. Residues: CASSRDRTSYEQYF.

This clone has more than one count but fewer than ten. V is TRBV18 and J is TRBJ1-4; no clear D gene. This CDR3 contains 15 residues. Germline lookup yields CDR1 KGHSH and CDR2 LQKENI. V was clipped by 5 bases and J by 0 bases, with 10 bases between them. The CDR3 loop is CASSEIGATNEKLFF. The CDR3 DNA follows: TGTGCCAGCTCAGAGATCGGAGCAACTAATGAAAAACTGTTTTTT.

As regards this clone: This same CDR3 is encoded by further DNA sequences in the sample. The chain is built from TRBV3-1 (or the pseudogene TRBV3-2) and TRBJ1-3; D is ambiguous. Germline assignment: CDR1 LGHDT and CDR2 YNNKEL (reference sequence). This CDR3 contains 13 residues. Trimming shortened V by 1 base and J by 3 bases, and 4 bases separated the two germline ends. CDR3 region: CASSQVSGNTIYF. The DNA of the CDR3 is TGTGCCAGCAGCCAAGTCAGTGGAAACACCATATATTTT.

This clone was seen once. The gene calls are TRBV3-1 (or the pseudogene TRBV3-2) and TRBJ1-4; 7 nucleotides match TRBD1. CDR3 size: 15 residues. Trimming removed 0 bases from V and 8 bases from J; junction bases left unmatched: 6. The germline V gene encodes CDR1 LGHDT and CDR2 YNNKEL (reference sequence). The CDR3 sequence is CASSQDRQGREKLFF. CDR3 in DNA: TGTGCCAGCAGCCAAGATCGACAGGGAAGAGAAAAACTGTTTTTT.

The V and J genes are TRBV2 and TRBJ1-1; D not certain. With 4 bases removed from V and 5 bases from J, the gap between germline ends came to 17 bases. CDR1 is SNHLY and CDR2 is FYNNEI in the germline V gene. The CDR3 is made up of 15 amino acids. In nucleotides, the CDR3 is TGTGCCAGCAGTGTATCGCCCGATGGGAGGACTGAAGCTTTCTTT. It translates to CASSVSPDGRTEAFF.

V gene TRBV9 combines with J gene TRBJ1-6, with D perhaps matching TRBD1 (5 bases). Per germline, CDR1 SGDLS and CDR2 YYNGEE. The germline V and J ends were trimmed by 4 bases and 3 bases, with 11 bases remaining between them. This CDR3 is built from 15 residues. The CDR3 is CASSPSGFYNSPLHF. The CDR3 nucleotides are TGTGCCAGCAGCCCCTCAGGGTTCTATAATTCACCCCTCCACTTT.

This rearrangement joins TRBV18 to TRBJ1-4; D not certain. Germline V gives CDR1 KGHSH, CDR2 LQKENI. The V end was cut by 2 bases, the J end by 3 bases, with 7 bases between. This CDR3 is 14 amino acids long. The CDR3 region is CASSPAESNEKLFF. In DNA form, the CDR3 reads TGTGCCAGCTCACCAGCGGAGTCTAATGAAAAACTGTTTTTT.

This chain links TRBV2 with TRBJ2-5; 11 nucleotides agree with TRBD1. The CDR3 contains 14 residues. The V segment lost 11 bases and the J segment 4 bases; nucleotides outside the gene matches: 9. Germline V CDR1 and CDR2: SNHLY, FYNNEI. CDR3 DNA sequence: TGTGCCCGCGGGACAGGGGGGTATAGAGAGACCCAGTACTTC. Its protein is CARGTGGYRETQYF.

The chain employs TRBV9 and TRBJ2-7, with 7 bases lining up with TRBD1. V dropped 0 bases and J dropped 7; count of bases not matched to a gene: 1. Germline CDR1 is SGDLS and CDR2 is YYNGEE. CDR3 length: 12 amino acids. DNA of the CDR3: TGTGCCAGCAGCGTAGCACAGGGGGAGCAGTACTTC. Translation gives CASSVAQGEQYF.

The CDR3 DNA follows: TGTGCCAGCAGGCGGGGCGCTACAGATACGCAGTATTTT. Translated: CASRRGATDTQYF. This chain links TRBV2 with TRBJ2-3; tentative D call: TRBD2 (6 bases). Germline assignment: CDR1 SNHLY and CDR2 FYNNEI. The length of the CDR3 is 13 residues. V lost 6 bases to trimming and J lost 3 bases, with 10 bases between them.

This chain uses TRBV2 with TRBJ1-2; D is ambiguous. V was shortened by 9 bases and J by 4 bases, with 9 bases between the two germline ends. CDR3 length: 11 amino acids. Per the germline V gene, CDR1 is SNHLY and CDR2 is FYNNEI. This CDR3 reads CASPGFYGYTF. DNA of the CDR3: TGTGCCAGTCCAGGCTTCTATGGCTACACCTTC.

V gene TRBV15 combines with J gene TRBJ2-2; D is possibly TRBD2 (5 bases). Trimming took 1 base from V and 7 from J, leaving 10 bases between them. Per germline, CDR1 LNHNV and CDR2 YYDKDF (reference sequence). CDR3 length: 14 amino acids. The CDR3 nucleotides read TGTGCCACCAGCAGAGGTCTAGCCCTCGGGGAGCTGTTTTTT. It yields the protein CATSRGLALGELFF.

This clone was seen once. The sample carries other DNA sequences with the same CDR3. The V gene is TRBV19, the J gene TRBJ1-2, with unresolved D. Between the trimmed V and J ends, which lost 2 bases and 2 bases, there was a span of 9 bases. In germline, CDR1 is LNHDA, CDR2 SQIVND (reference sequence). The CDR3 consists of 14 residues. The CDR3 nucleotides read TGTGCCAGTAGTATATTTCGGGAGAACTATGGCTACACCTTC. Amino acids: CASSIFRENYGYTF.

The rearrangement links TRBV10-3 to TRBJ1-1; D perhaps matches TRBD1 (5 bases). Trimming removed 9 bases from V and 3 bases from J, with 17 bases in between. Germline lookup yields CDR1 ENHRY and CDR2 SYGVKD. This CDR3 region has 14 residues. DNA of the CDR3: TGTGCCATTGGTGACCAGGGTTGGTACACTGAAGCTTTCTTT. It is translated as CAIGDQGWYTEAFF.

J is TRBJ2-7 and V is TRBV7-9; 9 positions match TRBD1. V lost 5 bases and J lost 7; bases outside the gene matches: 9. Germline loops: CDR1 SEHNR, CDR2 FQNEAQ (reference sequence). This CDR3 has 14 residues. CDR3 protein: CASSLPGQGREQYF. DNA of the CDR3: TGTGCCAGCAGCCTACCGGGACAGGGAAGGGAGCAGTACTTC.

The V gene is TRBV5-1, the J gene TRBJ1-1; 8 bases align to TRBD1. Trimming removed 0 bases from V and 5 bases from J; junction bases left unmatched: 12. The germline gives CDR1 SGHRS, CDR2 YFSETQ. This CDR3 has 17 amino acids. The CDR3 sequence is CASSLVTGVSSWTEAFF. The DNA for the CDR3 is TGCGCCAGCAGCTTGGTGACAGGGGTGAGTAGCTGGACTGAAGCTTTCTTT.

In DNA, the CDR3 is TGTGCCAGCAGCCTAGAGGGTAGCGGGGGGAGCACAGATACGCAGTATTTT. It encodes CASSLEGSGGSTDTQYF. This chain uses TRBV7-9 with TRBJ2-3; TRBD2 agrees at 10 bases. The germline gives CDR1 SEHNR, CDR2 FQNEAQ (reference sequence). J gave up 0 bases and V 5 bases, and 8 bases lay outside the gene matches. The CDR3 spans 17 residues.

This chain links TRBV9 with TRBJ2-5, with 10 bases that match TRBD1. J was trimmed by 2 bases and V by 0 bases; bases with no gene match: 1. The germline CDR1 and CDR2 sequences are SGDLS and YYNGEE. The CDR3 runs to 15 residues. The CDR3 DNA reads TGTGCCAGCAGCGTAGGGGGACAGGGGCAAGAGACCCAGTACTTC. Translated: CASSVGGQGQETQYF.

The genes are TRBV6-5 and TRBJ2-1, with a tentative D call TRBD2 (6 bases). This CDR3 is built from 14 residues. V gave up 9 bases and J gave up 3 bases, with 15 bases separating them. CDR1 is MNHEY and CDR2 is SVGAGI in the germline V gene. The CDR3 region has the DNA TGTGCCAGTCGTATTCCGGGGGACTACAATGAGCAGTTCTTC. Its protein is CASRIPGDYNEQFF.

The rearrangement links TRBV4-2 to TRBJ2-7; tentatively, D is TRBD2 (5 bases). Looked up from germline, CDR1 is LGHNA and CDR2 is YNFKEQ. V was trimmed by 0 bases and J by 6 bases, leaving 9 bases between them. The CDR3 is made up of 13 amino acids. CDR3 bases: TGTGCCAGCAGCCAAGAGAGGGATCGCGAGCAGTACTTC. This gives the protein CASSQERDREQYF.